These 16 T cell receptor beta chains were sequenced from one sample in a study of vaccination effects on CD4 cells after COVID-19. These receptors' targets are unknown. Repertoires were generated with immunoSEQ multiplex PCR, while TCRdb's copy carries only in-frame clones and drops some. Among 45,000 to 75,000 clones listed, over 60% were seen once. Once cultured for roughly 10 days, the cells underwent separation to obtain CD4+ T cells. The starting material was CD4+ T cells from PBMCs cultured without peptide, obtained before COVID-19 vaccination. These TCRs come from a human donor who received a COVID-19 vaccine.

The gene calls are TRBV5-3 and TRBJ2-4; D could derive from TRBD1 or TRBD2 (6 bases each). TRBV5-3 is classed as an ORF, of uncertain function. This CDR3 region has 19 residues. Trimming took 4 bases from V and 7 from J, leaving 30 bases between them. The CDR3 nucleotides read TGTGCCAGAAGCCGACAACTAGCCGACCTCACAAAGGGGGAGAACATTCAGTACTTC. Its protein product is CARSRQLADLTKGENIQYF.

V usage is TRBV5-1 and J usage is TRBJ2-5, with TRBD2 matching 15 bases. Germline-derived CDR1 and CDR2 are SGHRS and YFSETQ. CDR3 length equals 16 residues. V lost 4 bases, J lost 3 bases, and 4 bases stayed unmatched. The CDR3 loop reads CASSQGLAGGEETQYF. Here the CDR3 DNA reads TGCGCCAGCAGCCAAGGACTAGCGGGGGGGGAAGAGACCCAGTACTTC.

The V gene is TRBV5-4, the J gene TRBJ2-2; D call uncertain. Trimming left V 4 bases short and J 4 bases short, with 5 bases between. From germline, CDR1 is SGHNT and CDR2 YYREEE (reference sequence). The CDR3 is made up of 12 amino acids. The CDR3 loop reads CASSPITGELFF. Here the CDR3 DNA reads TGTGCCAGCAGCCCGATCACCGGGGAGCTGTTTTTT.

The chain combines TRBV2 with TRBJ2-7; possibly TRBD1 for D (6 bases). The CDR3 is made up of 13 amino acids. Germline V gene lookup returns CDR1 SNHLY and CDR2 FYNNEI. As DNA, the CDR3 is TGTGCTATCAGAAGGGACATGTCCTACGAGCAGTACGTC. It codes for CAIRRDMSYEQYV.

This clone was counted once. This chain uses TRBV28 with TRBJ1-2, with TRBD1 matching over 8 bases. V was clipped by 6 bases and J by 8 bases; unmatched bases: 14. The CDR3 is 15 residues long. Germline CDR1 and CDR2: MDHEN and SYDVKM. CDR3 sequence: CASSYIDRGGRGYTF. Here the CDR3 DNA reads TGTGCCAGCAGCTACATCGACAGGGGAGGACGGGGCTACACCTTC.

The chain uses TRBV29-1 and TRBJ1-2; 7 bases are shared with TRBD1. CDR3 length equals 13 residues. Germline V gives CDR1 SQVTM, CDR2 ANQGSEA. Germline trimming cut 6 bases from V and 4 bases from J; bases unmatched to any gene: 8. In DNA form, the CDR3 reads TGCAGCGTCGAACAGGGGTTCAGCTATGGCTACACCTTC. Translation gives CSVEQGFSYGYTF.

This chain connects TRBV5-1 to TRBJ1-2; 7 bases fit TRBD1. The germline CDR1 and CDR2 sequences are SGHRS and YFSETQ. The CDR3 runs to 14 residues. The V segment lost 2 bases and the J segment 8 bases; nucleotides outside the gene matches: 9. The CDR3 coding sequence is TGCGCCAGCAGCTTAGGGGGGGACAGTGAAGGCTACACCTTC. The encoded protein is CASSLGGDSEGYTF.

The V gene is TRBV2, the J gene TRBJ2-1; D is possibly TRBD1 (7 bases). With 3 bases removed from V and 8 bases from J, the gap between germline ends came to 17 bases. This CDR3 comprises 15 residues. Germline-derived CDR1 and CDR2 are SNHLY and FYNNEI. CDR3 DNA: TGTGCCAGCAGTGACAGTGCAGGGGGGAAGGATGAGCAGTTCTTC. Its protein is CASSDSAGGKDEQFF. Combining the CDR3 with reference TRBV2 and TRBJ2-1 gives the whole variable domain EPEVTQTPSHQVTQMGQEVILRCVPISNHLYFYWYRQILGQKVEFLVSFYNNEISEKSEIFDDQFSVERPDGSNFTLKIRSTKLEDSAMYFCASSDSAGGKDEQFFGPGTRLTVL.

This clone was seen a handful of times. The chain recombines TRBV4-3 with TRBJ2-3, with 10 bases identical to TRBD2. Trimming removed 0 bases from V and 3 bases from J; junction bases left unmatched: 3. The V gene's germline CDR1 is LGHNA and CDR2 YSLEER. CDR3 length equals 16 residues. This CDR3 is CASSQDSGGITDTQYF. The DNA for the CDR3 is TGCGCCAGCAGCCAAGATAGCGGGGGGATAACAGATACGCAGTATTTT.

The chain has TRBV19 and TRBJ2-1; TRBD1 matches at 9 bases. Germline V gene lookup returns CDR1 LNHDA and CDR2 SQIVND (reference sequence). The CDR3 is 15 residues long. The V and J ends lost 7 bases and 4 bases, in that order; junction bases with no gene match: 8. The CDR3 DNA is TGTGCCAGTACCGCCGGGACAGGGAGGTACAATGAGCAGTTCTTC. This translates into CASTAGTGRYNEQFF.

This rearrangement joins TRBV5-1 to TRBJ2-2; TRBD1 might be the D (5 bases). CDR1 and CDR2 from the germline V gene are SGHRS and YFSETQ. Between the trimmed V and J ends, which lost 5 bases and 5 bases, there was a span of 13 bases. The CDR3 totals 14 residues. The CDR3 DNA reads TGCGCCAGCAGACCAGGGCTGGGAACCGGGGAGCTGTTTTTT. It specifies CASRPGLGTGELFF.

V gene TRBV7-2 combines with J gene TRBJ2-7; 9 bases align to TRBD1. Trimming took 5 bases from V and 6 from J; bases not matched to a gene: 8. In germline, CDR1 is SGHTA, CDR2 FQGNSA. This CDR3 is built from 14 residues. CDR3 sequence reads: CASSIGQGRAEQYV. CDR3 in DNA: TGTGCCAGCAGCATCGGACAGGGGAGGGCCGAGCAGTACGTC.

The chain has TRBV6-5 and TRBJ2-7; a possible D gene is TRBD1 (5 bases). Germline CDR1 and CDR2: MNHEY and SVGAGI. The ends were cut back, 7 bases at V and 3 bases at J, with 13 bases in the middle. The CDR3 has 13 residues. DNA for the CDR3: TGTGCCAGCACAGGGCTGGGAAACTACGAGCAGTACGTC. It encodes CASTGLGNYEQYV.

This chain uses TRBV30 with TRBJ2-3; no clear D. The germline V and J ends were trimmed by 0 bases and 4 bases, with 5 bases remaining between them. Germline CDR1 reads GTSNPN; CDR2 reads SVGIG (reference sequence). This CDR3 has 12 residues. The CDR3 here is CAWSVGSDTQYF. The CDR3 DNA reads as TGTGCCTGGAGTGTGGGTTCAGATACGCAGTATTTT.

This clone was detected a few times. J is TRBJ2-2 and V is TRBV5-1, with a tentative D call TRBD2 (7 bases). Looked up from germline, CDR1 is SGHRS and CDR2 is YFSETQ. Trimming took 4 bases from V and 2 from J, leaving 27 bases between them. CDR3 size: 20 residues. The CDR3 DNA is TGCGCCAGCAGCCCCCTTGTGTGGGGGCGCGGGGGCCCAAACACCGGGGAGCTGTTTTTT. Its protein is CASSPLVWGRGGPNTGELFF.

The rearrangement links TRBV5-1 to TRBJ2-6, with no clear D. This CDR3 region has 13 residues. From germline, CDR1 is SGHRS and CDR2 YFSETQ. Trimming removed 5 bases from V and 3 bases from J, with 6 bases in between. CDR3 sequence reads: CASRAFGANVLTF. The CDR3 region has the DNA TGCGCCAGCAGGGCCTTTGGGGCCAACGTCCTGACTTTC.